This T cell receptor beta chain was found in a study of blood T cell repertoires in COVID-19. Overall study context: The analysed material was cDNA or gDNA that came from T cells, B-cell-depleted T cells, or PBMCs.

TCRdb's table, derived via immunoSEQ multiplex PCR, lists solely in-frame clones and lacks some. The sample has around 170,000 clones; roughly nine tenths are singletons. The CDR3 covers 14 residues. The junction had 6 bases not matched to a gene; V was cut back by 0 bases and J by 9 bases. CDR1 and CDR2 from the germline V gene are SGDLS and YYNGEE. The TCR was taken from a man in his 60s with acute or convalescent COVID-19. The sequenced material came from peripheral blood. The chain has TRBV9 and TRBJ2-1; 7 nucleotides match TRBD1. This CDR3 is CASSVDPTGVEQFF. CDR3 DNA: TGTGCCAGCAGCGTAGATCCTACAGGGGTTGAGCAGTTCTTC.